This TCR beta chain was retrieved from a study of blood T cell repertoires in COVID-19. The assay was immunoSEQ multiplex PCR, and TCRdb's table has in-frame clones only and misses some. The sample lists fewer than 350,000 clones, approximately 85% occurring once. Trimming shortened V by 3 bases and J by 1 base, and 9 bases separated the two germline ends. Germline CDR1 is GTSNPN and CDR2 is SVGIG (reference sequence). This CDR3 comprises 14 residues. V and J are TRBV30 and TRBJ2-2; D is possibly TRBD1 (6 bases). Sequencing was done on a sample of PBMCs or T cells enriched from blood (not recorded which). The TCR sequence derives from a man under 40 who had recovered from COVID-19. The CDR3 bases are TGTGCCTGGAGGCACAGGGAGAACACCGGGGAGCTGTTTTTT. It yields the protein CAWRHRENTGELFF.